The 22 T cell receptor beta chains given below trace back to one sample, sequenced in a study of T cell responses to AZD1222 COVID-19 vaccine. Assay: immunoSEQ multiplex PCR; the TCRdb copy retains only in-frame clones and omits some. The top ten hold under 2% of the sample, which has fewer than 150,000 clones, around nine tenths seen once. The sample in question was peripheral blood, obtained on day 0 of AZD1222 vaccination. These receptors originate from an adult in good health.

This clone has only one observation. The rearrangement joins TRBV30 to TRBJ2-5; tentatively, D is TRBD1 or TRBD2 (6 bases each). Germline assignment: CDR1 GTSNPN and CDR2 SVGIG (reference sequence). Trimming pared 2 bases from V and 5 bases from J, leaving 18 bases between. The CDR3 covers 15 residues. The CDR3 here is CAWSIPMGGPETQYF. CDR3 DNA: TGTGCCTGGAGTATACCCATGGGGGGCCCGGAGACCCAGTACTTC.

The chain has TRBV3-1 (or the pseudogene TRBV3-2) and TRBJ2-1; tentatively, D is TRBD2 (6 bases). CDR1 LGHDT and CDR2 YNNKEL come from the germline V gene (reference sequence). Trimming shortened V by 4 bases and J by 9 bases, and 13 bases separated the two germline ends. This CDR3 is built from 13 residues. CDR3 sequence (DNA): TGTGCCAGCAGCCCCTCTAGCGCCAGTGAGCAGTTCTTC. Translating gives CASSPSSASEQFF.

The chain couples TRBV5-6 to TRBJ1-1; the D is unclear. Germline lookup yields CDR1 SGHDT and CDR2 YYEEEE. CDR3 length equals 15 residues. The V end was cut by 4 bases, the J end by 4 bases, with 17 bases between. The CDR3 DNA is TGTGCCAGCAGCGGGATCGTACACCGGGGCACTGAAGCTTTCTTT. This encodes CASSGIVHRGTEAFF.

This clone was counted once. This chain joins TRBV6-1 and TRBJ2-1; D remains unclear. The V end lost 5 bases, the J end lost 5 bases, and 13 bases lay between the germline ends. Germline loops: CDR1 MNHNS, CDR2 SASEGT. There are 14 residues in the CDR3. In DNA, the CDR3 is TGTGCCAGCAGTTATGGGTACGGCAACAATGAGCAGTTCTTC. Protein sequence: CASSYGYGNNEQFF.

This clone has just one count. The rearrangement uses TRBV7-2 and TRBJ2-5; D uncertain. V gave up 3 bases and J gave up 5 bases, with 7 bases separating them. The CDR3 runs 12 residues. Germline V gene sequence: CDR1 SGHTA, CDR2 FQGNSA. As DNA, the CDR3 is TGTGCCAGCAGCTTTACCCGGGAGACCCAGTACTTC. This gives the protein CASSFTRETQYF.

The rearrangement uses TRBV27 and TRBJ1-1, with 8 positions matching TRBD1. CDR1 is MNHEY and CDR2 is SMNVEV in the germline V gene (reference sequence). This CDR3 has 12 residues. Unmatched junction bases numbered 7, after V lost 6 bases and J lost 10 bases. The DNA of the CDR3 is TGTGCCAGCAGCCCGTCTGACAGGGGAGCTTTCTTT. Its protein is CASSPSDRGAFF.

The CDR3 here is CAISSGQGILEAFF. In DNA form, the CDR3 reads TGTGCCATCAGTTCAGGACAGGGCATTTTGGAAGCTTTCTTT. This rearrangement joins TRBV10-3 to TRBJ1-1; 8 bases agree with TRBD1. Trimming cost V 5 bases and J 8 bases; bases outside gene matches: 10. There are 14 residues in the CDR3. Looked up from germline, CDR1 is ENHRY and CDR2 is SYGVKD.

The genes are TRBV5-1 and TRBJ1-1, with TRBD1 matching over 8 bases. Germline lookup yields CDR1 SGHRS and CDR2 YFSETQ. Trimming removed 4 bases from V and 0 bases from J; junction bases left unmatched: 8. The CDR3 contains 16 residues. The CDR3 is CASSLGTGTMNTEAFF. In DNA form, the CDR3 reads TGCGCCAGCAGCCTGGGGACAGGAACTATGAACACTGAAGCTTTCTTT.

This chain links TRBV6-2 or TRBV6-3 with TRBJ1-3, with D maybe TRBD1 (6 bases). The length of the CDR3 is 14 residues. Trimming stripped 5 bases from V and 0 bases from J, with 8 bases between. The germline V gene encodes CDR1 MNHEY and CDR2 SVGEGT. CDR3 residues: CASSQGFSGNTIYF. The CDR3 DNA reads TGTGCCAGCAGTCAGGGGTTCTCTGGAAACACCATATATTTT.

The chain uses TRBV28 and TRBJ2-7; 11 nucleotides align to TRBD2. After removal of 6 bases from V and 1 base from J, the junction contained 5 bases not matched to a gene. The CDR3 is 15 amino acids. The germline CDR1 and CDR2 sequences are MDHEN and SYDVKM. The CDR3 reads CASRLAGGFSYEQYF. For the CDR3, the DNA is TGTGCCAGCAGGCTAGCGGGGGGCTTTTCCTACGAGCAGTACTTC.

The chain's CDR3 is CSVGMGRRGADTEAFF. CDR3 nucleotides: TGCAGCGTTGGAATGGGTAGGAGGGGGGCGGACACTGAAGCTTTCTTT. The rearrangement uses TRBV29-1 and TRBJ1-1, with a possible D match to TRBD1 (6 bases). Trimming took off 4 bases at V and 3 bases at J, with 21 bases between the two ends. The CDR3 has 16 amino acids. Germline CDR1 is SQVTM and CDR2 is ANQGSEA.

The rearrangement links TRBV10-1 to TRBJ2-7, with a tentative D call TRBD1 (7 bases). V was shortened by 6 bases and J by 4 bases, with 19 bases between the two germline ends. Germline values: CDR1 WNHNN, CDR2 SYGVQD (reference sequence). The CDR3 contains 15 residues. The CDR3 nucleotides are TGCGCCAGCAGCAACACCAGGGGGAGGATTTACGAGCAGTACTTC. As protein: CASSNTRGRIYEQYF.

The rearrangement links TRBV15 to TRBJ2-3; perhaps TRBD2 as D (5 bases). CDR1 is LNHNV and CDR2 is YYDKDF in the germline V gene (reference sequence). Trimming cost V 0 bases and J 1 base, with 8 bases left between them. The CDR3 has 15 residues. The CDR3 DNA sequence: TGTGCCACCAGCAGAGAAAGCGGAGGCACAGATACGCAGTATTTT. Protein sequence: CATSRESGGTDTQYF. The full variable domain, with the rest looked up from reference TRBV15 and TRBJ2-3, is DAMVIQNPRYQVTQFGKPVTLSCSQTLNHNVMYWYQQKSSQAPKLLFHYYDKDFNNEADTPDNFQSRRPNTSFCFLDIRSPGLGDTAMYLCATSRESGGTDTQYFGPGTRLTVL.

The chain employs TRBV30 and TRBJ1-5, with D maybe TRBD1 (5 bases). Germline lookup yields CDR1 GTSNPN and CDR2 SVGIG (reference sequence). The CDR3 has 14 residues. Between the trimmed V and J ends, which lost 3 bases and 5 bases, there was a span of 14 bases. CDR3: CAWSLDGGHQPQHF. In DNA, the CDR3 is TGTGCCTGGAGCCTAGACGGGGGTCATCAGCCCCAGCATTTT. Supplemented by reference TRBV30 and TRBJ1-5, the full variable domain reads SQTIHQWPATLVQPVGSPLSLECTVEGTSNPNLYWYRQAAGRGLQLLFYSVGIGQISSEVPQNLSASRPQDRQFILSSKKLLLSDSGFYLCAWSLDGGHQPQHFGDGTRLSIL.

The chain is built from TRBV6-6 and TRBJ2-5; 7 bases fit TRBD1. CDR1 and CDR2 (germline): MNHNY, SVGAGI (reference sequence). The CDR3 runs to 15 residues. The trim removed 5 bases at V and 4 bases at J, leaving 10 bases unmatched. Written as DNA, the CDR3 is TGTGCCAGCAGTAGGGCGACAGGGAAGGGAGAGACCCAGTACTTC. Translating it yields CASSRATGKGETQYF.

V is TRBV19 and J is TRBJ1-1; D possibly corresponds to TRBD1 (5 bases). There are 13 residues in the CDR3. From germline, CDR1 is LNHDA and CDR2 SQIVND (reference sequence). V was shortened by 5 bases and J by 6 bases, with 13 bases between the two germline ends. The CDR3 DNA follows: TGTGCCAGTAGTGGCGGACACGGAGCTGAAGCTTTCTTT. Its protein product is CASSGGHGAEAFF.

This clone has only one observation. The V gene is TRBV7-2, the J gene TRBJ1-1, with D maybe TRBD1 (6 bases). The V gene lost 1 base and the J gene lost 5 bases, with 14 bases spanning the gap. Germline CDR1 reads SGHTA; CDR2 reads FQGNSA. CDR3 length: 15 amino acids. As DNA, the CDR3 is TGTGCCAGCAGCTTAGATGGGGGGCCGGGGACTGAAGCTTTCTTT. Its protein product is CASSLDGGPGTEAFF.

The gene calls are TRBV5-6 and TRBJ2-1; the match to TRBD1 covers 11 bases. Germline CDR1 reads SGHDT; CDR2 reads YYEEEE. The CDR3 runs to 15 residues. V trimming: 3 bases; J trimming: 10 bases; junction bases outside the gene matches: 9. CDR3 nucleotides: TGTGCCAGCAGCTCACCGGGACAGGGGGTATGGGAGCAGTTCTTC. Encoded protein: CASSSPGQGVWEQFF.

The V call is TRBV10-3, the J call TRBJ1-1; D gene ambiguous. Germline CDR1 is ENHRY and CDR2 is SYGVKD. The CDR3 contains 13 residues. Trimming shortened V by 10 bases and J by 0 bases, and 12 bases separated the two germline ends. CDR3 region: CASRVQVNTEAFF. The CDR3 region has the DNA TGTGCCAGCCGGGTCCAGGTGAACACTGAAGCTTTCTTT.

The V and J genes are TRBV9 and TRBJ1-6; 7 bases are a match to TRBD1. Germline CDR1 and CDR2: SGDLS and YYNGEE. The CDR3 sequence is 17 residues long. V gave up 3 bases and J gave up 2 bases; unmatched junction bases: 8. The CDR3 DNA reads TGTGCCAGCAGCGCCTTCGGGGACAGTGCCTATAATTCACCCCTCCACTTT. The encoded protein is CASSAFGDSAYNSPLHF.

The chain has TRBV28 and TRBJ2-2; D might be TRBD1 (7 bases). Trimming shortened V by 2 bases and J by 6 bases, and 10 bases separated the two germline ends. Germline CDR1 and CDR2: MDHEN and SYDVKM. The CDR3 sequence is 14 residues long. The CDR3 DNA reads TGTGCCAGCAGTTTACAGGGGGAGGCCGGGGAGCTGTTTTTT. Protein product: CASSLQGEAGELFF. The variable domain in full, completed from reference TRBV28 and TRBJ2-2, reads DVKVTQSSRYLVKRTGEKVFLECVQDMDHENMFWYRQDPGLGLRLIYFSYDVKMKEKGDIPEGYSVSREKKERFSLILESASTNQTSMYLCASSLQGEAGELFFGEGSRLTVL.

This chain links TRBV14 with TRBJ2-5; 10 nucleotides agree with TRBD2. The germline CDR1 and CDR2 sequences are SGHDN and FVKESK. The V and J ends lost 1 base and 1 base, in that order; junction bases with no gene match: 3. There are 16 residues in the CDR3. The CDR3 loop is CASSQATSGTQETQYF. CDR3 DNA sequence: TGTGCCAGCAGCCAAGCAACTAGCGGGACCCAAGAGACCCAGTACTTC.